The sequence of this T cell receptor beta chain was determined in a study of neurological immune-mediated disorders. This clonotype was counted many times. TCRdb called the 5' RACE reads again in MiXCR, with one record for every CDR3 protein. The repertoire holds 77,000 or so distinct CDR3 sequences, around 9.9% seen once, with 1.5% to 2% in the top ten. Where libraries were unsorted, they were derived from 2 million PBMCs stored at -80 degrees C. The sequencing sample was made of PBMCs. This sequence was found in a man aged 50-60 years in good health.

The CDR3 DNA sequence: TGCAGCGTTTCAACAGGGGACTTCGAGCAGTACTTC. Translation: CSVSTGDFEQYF. This chain joins TRBV29-1 and TRBJ2-7, with D perhaps TRBD1 (7 bases). Per the germline V gene, CDR1 is SQVTM and CDR2 is ANQGSEA. The CDR3 is 12 amino acids. V lost 5 bases and J lost 6, with 14 bases in between.